This TCR beta chain was observed in a study of Ad26.COV2.S vaccination and SARS-CoV-2 variants. Study details: In the study, Ad26.COV2.S was injected intramuscularly once, or twice 56 days apart.

Only in-frame clones appear in the TCRdb table, and some are missing; sequencing was by immunoSEQ multiplex PCR. The table has about 350,000 clones, about 88% seen once. Treatment meaning: around 19 received Ad26.COV2.S at low or high dose, single or two shots; five or six received placebo; per-sample allocation not given. Day 63 after the first vaccine or placebo injection was the time point for sampling. The individual, an adult aged 18-55 years, was a donor in Boston. Trimming removed 3 bases from V and 5 bases from J; junction bases left unmatched: 16. CDR3 length: 17 amino acids. The germline V gene has CDR1 SNHLY and CDR2 FYNNEI. Whole-study results and caveats: Vaccine recipients surpassed placebo recipients in spike-specific TCR breadth.

This clone was counted once. Its antigen remains unidentified. This specimen was peripheral blood, taken in a trial of Ad26.COV2.S vaccine versus placebo. V is TRBV2 and J is TRBJ2-7, with 7 nucleotides matching TRBD1. The sequence was collected from a person aged 18 to 65 who received the Ad26.COV2.S COVID-19 vaccine or a placebo. The CDR3 region is CASSDPGQGQYGDEQYF. In nucleotides, the CDR3 is TGTGCCAGCAGTGATCCCGGGCAGGGACAGTACGGCGACGAGCAGTACTTC.